This section outlines one T cell receptor (beta chain) sequence together with its context. Its antigen remains unknown. This record belongs to a study of vaccination and CD4 T cells after COVID-19. Findings of the study overall: Analysis covered relatively few convalescent patients and lacked any early post-infection timepoints.

Germline values: CDR1 GTSNPN, CDR2 SVGIG (reference sequence). The V gene lost 1 base and the J gene lost 1 base, with 11 bases spanning the gap. The CDR3 loop spans 14 amino acids. Sequence data for DNA of cultured CD4+ T cells were generated by the Oncomine TCR Beta short-read assay. TCRdb recomputed calls from the PCR reads with MiXCR, one row per CDR3 protein. The repertoire holds about 19,000 distinct CDR3 sequences, 55% to 60% seen once, with more than 9.5% in the top ten. Noted treatment: approximately nine-day PBMC culture with coronavirus spike peptide pools or control peptides (ViraFEST assay).

The sequence came from a human donor who had recovered from COVID-19. This specimen was CD4+ T cells from blood, cultured in vitro, taken after SARS-CoV-2 vaccination. This rearrangement joins TRBV30 to TRBJ2-7, with D perhaps assigned TRBD1 or TRBD2 (5 bases each). The CDR3 DNA reads as TGTGCCTGGAGTGCCGGGACGGTGTCCTACGAGCAGTACTTC. Its protein product is CAWSAGTVSYEQYF. Full variable domain (rest looked up from reference TRBV30 and TRBJ2-7): SQTIHQWPATLVQPVGSPLSLECTVEGTSNPNLYWYRQAAGRGLQLLFYSVGIGQISSEVPQNLSASRPQDRQFILSSKKLLLSDSGFYLCAWSAGTVSYEQYFGPGTRLTVT.